This T cell receptor beta chain was observed in a study of blood T cell repertoires in COVID-19. The V gene's germline CDR1 is MDHEN and CDR2 SYDVKM. The CDR3 has 20 residues. V was clipped by 6 bases and J by 2 bases; unmatched bases: 15. Generated by immunoSEQ multiplex PCR, the TCRdb table keeps only in-frame clones and is missing some. The sample records roughly 150,000 clones, approximately 80% being singletons. The clonotype comes from a woman of 80 years or more with COVID-19, enrolled during active disease. The sequencing input was peripheral blood. The chain employs TRBV28 and TRBJ2-1, with 14 bases lining up with TRBD2. The CDR3 nucleotides read TGTGCCAGCAGATACGGGGGACTAGCGGGAGCTCAGAGAACCTACAATGAGCAGTTCTTC. This sequence encodes CASRYGGLAGAQRTYNEQFF.